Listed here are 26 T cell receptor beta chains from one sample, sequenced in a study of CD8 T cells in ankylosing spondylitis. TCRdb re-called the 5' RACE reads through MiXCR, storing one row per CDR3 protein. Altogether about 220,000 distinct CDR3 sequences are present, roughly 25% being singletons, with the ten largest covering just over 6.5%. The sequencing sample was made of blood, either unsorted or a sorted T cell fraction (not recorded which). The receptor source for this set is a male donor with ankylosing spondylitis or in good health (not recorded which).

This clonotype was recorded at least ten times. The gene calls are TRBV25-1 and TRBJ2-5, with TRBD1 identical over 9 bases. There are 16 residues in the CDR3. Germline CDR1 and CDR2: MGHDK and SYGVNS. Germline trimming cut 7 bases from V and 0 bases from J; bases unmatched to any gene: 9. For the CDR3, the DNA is TGTGCCAGCAAAGGGGGGACAGGGACGTACCAAGAGACCCAGTACTTC. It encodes CASKGGTGTYQETQYF.

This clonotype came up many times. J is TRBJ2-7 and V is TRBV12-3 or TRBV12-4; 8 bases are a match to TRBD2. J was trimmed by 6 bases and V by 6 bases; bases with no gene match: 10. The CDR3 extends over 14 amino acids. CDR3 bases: TGTGCCAGCAGCCAAAGCGGGGGCCCGGGCGAGCAGTACTTC. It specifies CASSQSGGPGEQYF.

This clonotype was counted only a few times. CDR3 loop: CSATQGRGYQPQHF. The CDR3 nucleotides are TGCAGTGCCACACAGGGTCGGGGGTATCAGCCCCAGCATTTT. V and J are TRBV20-1 and TRBJ1-5; D possibly corresponds to TRBD1 (6 bases). The CDR3 is 14 residues long. Germline CDR1 is DFQATT and CDR2 is SNEGSKA (reference sequence). Deletions cut 6 bases from V and 5 bases from J, with 17 bases between.

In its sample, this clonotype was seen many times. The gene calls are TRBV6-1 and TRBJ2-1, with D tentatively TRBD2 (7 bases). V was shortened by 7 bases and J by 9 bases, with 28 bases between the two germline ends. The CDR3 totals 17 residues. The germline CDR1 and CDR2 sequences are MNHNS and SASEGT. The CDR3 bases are TGTGCCAGCAAGGGATACAGCGGGACAACTGCCCGCGCTGAGCAGTTCTTC. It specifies CASKGYSGTTARAEQFF.

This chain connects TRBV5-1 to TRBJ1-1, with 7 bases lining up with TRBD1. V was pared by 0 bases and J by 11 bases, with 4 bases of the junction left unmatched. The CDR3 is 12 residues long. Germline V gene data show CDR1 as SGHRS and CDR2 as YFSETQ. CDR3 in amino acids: CASSLEGGQAFF. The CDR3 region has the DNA TGCGCCAGCAGCTTGGAAGGGGGCCAGGCTTTCTTT.

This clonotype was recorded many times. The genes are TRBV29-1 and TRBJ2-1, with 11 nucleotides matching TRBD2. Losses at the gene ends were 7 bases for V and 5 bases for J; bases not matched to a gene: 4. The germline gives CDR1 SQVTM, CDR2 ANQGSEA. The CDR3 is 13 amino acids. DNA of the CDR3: TGCAGCGCTGGGACTAGCGGAGACAATGAGCAGTTCTTC. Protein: CSAGTSGDNEQFF.

The CDR3 here is CASSQQRGGELFF. The CDR3 nucleotides read TGTGCCAGCAGCCAACAGAGGGGCGGGGAGCTGTTTTTT. This chain joins TRBV12-3 or TRBV12-4 and TRBJ2-2; possibly TRBD1 or TRBD2 for D (5 bases each). V lost 6 bases to trimming and J lost 7 bases, with 12 bases between them. CDR3 length equals 13 residues.

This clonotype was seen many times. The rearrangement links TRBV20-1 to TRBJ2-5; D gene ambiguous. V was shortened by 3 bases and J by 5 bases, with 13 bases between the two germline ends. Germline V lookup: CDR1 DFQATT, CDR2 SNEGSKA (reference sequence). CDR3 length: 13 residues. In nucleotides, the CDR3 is TGCAGTGCTAGTCTATCCCCTCCGGAGACCCAGTACTTC. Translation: CSASLSPPETQYF.

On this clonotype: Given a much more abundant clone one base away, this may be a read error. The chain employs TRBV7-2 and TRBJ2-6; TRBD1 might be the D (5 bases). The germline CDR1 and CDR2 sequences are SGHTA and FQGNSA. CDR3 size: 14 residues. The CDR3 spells CASSLMPGAIVLTF. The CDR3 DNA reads TGTGCCAGCAGCTTAATGCCTGGGGCCATCGTCCTGACTTTC.

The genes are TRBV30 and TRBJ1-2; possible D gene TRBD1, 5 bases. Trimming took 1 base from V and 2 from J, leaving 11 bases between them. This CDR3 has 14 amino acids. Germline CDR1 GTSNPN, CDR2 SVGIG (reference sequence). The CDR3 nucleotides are TGTGCCTGGAGTGGGACAAGGACCAACTATGGCTACACCTTC. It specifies CAWSGTRTNYGYTF.

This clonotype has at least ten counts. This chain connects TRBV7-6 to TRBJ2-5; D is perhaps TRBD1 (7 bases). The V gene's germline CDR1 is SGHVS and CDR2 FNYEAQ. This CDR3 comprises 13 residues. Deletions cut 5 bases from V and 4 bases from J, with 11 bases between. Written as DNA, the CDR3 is TGTGCCAGCAGCGCGGGACAGCCAGAGACCCAGTACTTC. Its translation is CASSAGQPETQYF.

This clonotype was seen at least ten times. The CDR3: CSARSGNTEAFF. As DNA, the CDR3 is TGCAGTGCTAGATCAGGGAACACTGAAGCTTTCTTT. V usage is TRBV20-1 and J usage is TRBJ1-1, with unresolved D. Germline CDR1 reads DFQATT; CDR2 reads SNEGSKA (reference sequence). V lost 2 bases and J 1 base, leaving 5 bases between the germline ends. This CDR3 spans 12 amino acids.

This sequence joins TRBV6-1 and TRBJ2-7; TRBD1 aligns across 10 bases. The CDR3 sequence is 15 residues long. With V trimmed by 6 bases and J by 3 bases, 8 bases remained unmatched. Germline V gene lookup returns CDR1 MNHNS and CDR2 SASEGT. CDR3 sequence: CASRDMTGGSYEQYF. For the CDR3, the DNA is TGTGCCAGCAGAGACATGACAGGGGGCAGCTACGAGCAGTACTTC.

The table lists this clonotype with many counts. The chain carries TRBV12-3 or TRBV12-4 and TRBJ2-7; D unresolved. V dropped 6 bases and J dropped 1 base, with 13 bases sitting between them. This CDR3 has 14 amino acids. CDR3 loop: CASSRPKLSYEQYF. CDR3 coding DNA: TGTGCCAGCAGCCGACCTAAGTTGTCCTACGAGCAGTACTTC.

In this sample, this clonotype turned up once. DNA of the CDR3: TGTGCCAGCAGTTTAAAGGGACTCGGCAATCAGCCCCAGCATTTT. As protein: CASSLKGLGNQPQHF. This rearrangement joins TRBV6-5 to TRBJ1-5; possibly TRBD1 for D (5 bases). The V end lost 4 bases, the J end lost 2 bases, and 12 bases lay between the germline ends. The germline CDR1 and CDR2 sequences are MNHEY and SVGAGI. CDR3 size: 15 residues.

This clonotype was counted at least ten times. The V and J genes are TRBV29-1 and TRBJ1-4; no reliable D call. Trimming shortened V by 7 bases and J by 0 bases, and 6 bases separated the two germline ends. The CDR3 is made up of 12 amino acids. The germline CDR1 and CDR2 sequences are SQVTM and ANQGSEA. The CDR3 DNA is TGCAGCGCAACCGCAACTAATGAAAAACTGTTTTTT. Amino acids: CSATATNEKLFF.

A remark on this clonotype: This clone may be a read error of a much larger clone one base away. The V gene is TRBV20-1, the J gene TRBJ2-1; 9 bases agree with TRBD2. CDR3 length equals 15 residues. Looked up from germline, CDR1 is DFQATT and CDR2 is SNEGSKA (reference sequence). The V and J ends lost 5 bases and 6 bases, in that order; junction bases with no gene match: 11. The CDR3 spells CSAGPGLAGLNEQFF. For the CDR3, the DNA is TGCAGTGCTGGCCCGGGACTAGCCGGCCTCAATGAGCAGTTCTTC.

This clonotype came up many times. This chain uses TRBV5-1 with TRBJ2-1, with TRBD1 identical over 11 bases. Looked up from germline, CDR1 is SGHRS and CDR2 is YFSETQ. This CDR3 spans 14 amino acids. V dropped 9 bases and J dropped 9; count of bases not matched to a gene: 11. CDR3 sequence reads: CATTGTGGSIEQFF. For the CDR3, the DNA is TGCGCCACCACCGGGACAGGGGGGAGTATTGAGCAGTTCTTC.

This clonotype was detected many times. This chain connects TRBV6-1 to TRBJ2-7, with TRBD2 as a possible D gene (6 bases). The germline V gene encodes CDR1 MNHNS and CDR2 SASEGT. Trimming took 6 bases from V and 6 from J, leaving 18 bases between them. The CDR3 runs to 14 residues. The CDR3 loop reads CASRPPAEGREQYF. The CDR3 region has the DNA TGTGCCAGCAGGCCCCCCGCGGAGGGGCGCGAGCAGTACTTC.

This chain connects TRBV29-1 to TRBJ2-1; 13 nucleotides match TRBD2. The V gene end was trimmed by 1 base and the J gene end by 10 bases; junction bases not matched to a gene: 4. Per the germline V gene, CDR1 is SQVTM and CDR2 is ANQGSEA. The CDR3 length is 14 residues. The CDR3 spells CSVEVTSGRGEQFF. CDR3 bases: TGCAGCGTTGAAGTAACTAGCGGGAGGGGAGAGCAGTTCTTC.

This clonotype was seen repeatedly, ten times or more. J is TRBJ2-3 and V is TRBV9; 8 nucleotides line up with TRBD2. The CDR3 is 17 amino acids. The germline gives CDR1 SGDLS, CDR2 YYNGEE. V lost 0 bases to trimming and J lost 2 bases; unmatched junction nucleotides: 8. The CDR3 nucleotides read TGTGCCAGCAGCGTAGGAAGTGGCGGGAGGTCCACAGATACGCAGTATTTT. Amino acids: CASSVGSGGRSTDTQYF.

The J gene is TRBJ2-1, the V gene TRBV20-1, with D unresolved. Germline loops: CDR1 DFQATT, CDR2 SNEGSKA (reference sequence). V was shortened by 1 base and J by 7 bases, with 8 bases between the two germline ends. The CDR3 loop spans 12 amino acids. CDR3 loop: CSARGARNEQFF. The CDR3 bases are TGCAGTGCTAGAGGAGCGCGGAATGAGCAGTTCTTC.

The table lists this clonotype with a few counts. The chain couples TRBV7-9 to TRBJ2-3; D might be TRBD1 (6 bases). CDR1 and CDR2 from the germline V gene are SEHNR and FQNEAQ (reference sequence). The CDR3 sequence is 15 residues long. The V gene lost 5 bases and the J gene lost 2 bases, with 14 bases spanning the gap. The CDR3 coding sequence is TGTGCCAGCAGCGCGACAGGTCGGAACACAGATACGCAGTATTTT. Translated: CASSATGRNTDTQYF.

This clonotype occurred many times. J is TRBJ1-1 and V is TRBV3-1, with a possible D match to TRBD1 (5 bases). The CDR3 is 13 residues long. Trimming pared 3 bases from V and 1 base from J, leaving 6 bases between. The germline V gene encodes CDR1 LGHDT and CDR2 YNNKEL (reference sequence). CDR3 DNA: TGTGCCAGCAGCCAGACAGAGAACACTGAAGCTTTCTTT. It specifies CASSQTENTEAFF.

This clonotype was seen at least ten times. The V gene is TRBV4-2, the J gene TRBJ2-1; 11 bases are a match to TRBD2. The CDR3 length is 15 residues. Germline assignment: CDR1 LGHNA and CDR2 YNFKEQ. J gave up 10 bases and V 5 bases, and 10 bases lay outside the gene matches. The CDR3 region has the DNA TGTGCCAGCAGCTTACCCGGGACTAGCGGTGCCGAGCAGTTCTTC. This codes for CASSLPGTSGAEQFF.

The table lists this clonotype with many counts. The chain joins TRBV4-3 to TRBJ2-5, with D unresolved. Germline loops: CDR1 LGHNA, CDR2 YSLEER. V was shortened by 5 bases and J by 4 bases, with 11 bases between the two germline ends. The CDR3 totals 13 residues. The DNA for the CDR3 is TGCGCCAGCAGCTCTGCCCCCCGAGAGACCCAGTACTTC. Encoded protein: CASSSAPRETQYF.